In its sample, the clone carrying this T cell receptor (beta chain) was seen a few times. Its target is not known. 60 Vbeta and 13 Jbeta primers were used in PCR. The protocol was immunoSEQ multiplex PCR, while the TCRdb copy is restricted to in-frame clones and leaves out a portion. The table records approximately 180,000 clones, less than 85% of them present only once. This sample is part of a study of cytomegalovirus exposure and HLA in healthy donors. General study findings and limits: For TCR beta chains, V- and J-gene trimming was later linked to a missense DCLRE1C variant.

The junction had 11 bases not matched to a gene; V was cut back by 3 bases and J by 2 bases. Germline-derived CDR1 and CDR2 are SNHLY and FYNNEI. The CDR3 totals 18 residues. Source material: PBMCs. This TCR was sampled from a man younger than 35 in good health and CMV-seronegative. The rearrangement uses TRBV2 and TRBJ2-3; 10 nucleotides agree with TRBD2. The CDR3, as DNA: TGTGCCAGCAGTGAGTTACGGCCTAGCGGGAGTACCACAGATACGCAGTATTTT. Amino acids: CASSELRPSGSTTDTQYF. Variable domain in full (rest from reference TRBV2 and TRBJ2-3): EPEVTQTPSHQVTQMGQEVILRCVPISNHLYFYWYRQILGQKVEFLVSFYNNEISEKSEIFDDQFSVERPDGSNFTLKIRSTKLEDSAMYFCASSELRPSGSTTDTQYFGPGTRLTVL.